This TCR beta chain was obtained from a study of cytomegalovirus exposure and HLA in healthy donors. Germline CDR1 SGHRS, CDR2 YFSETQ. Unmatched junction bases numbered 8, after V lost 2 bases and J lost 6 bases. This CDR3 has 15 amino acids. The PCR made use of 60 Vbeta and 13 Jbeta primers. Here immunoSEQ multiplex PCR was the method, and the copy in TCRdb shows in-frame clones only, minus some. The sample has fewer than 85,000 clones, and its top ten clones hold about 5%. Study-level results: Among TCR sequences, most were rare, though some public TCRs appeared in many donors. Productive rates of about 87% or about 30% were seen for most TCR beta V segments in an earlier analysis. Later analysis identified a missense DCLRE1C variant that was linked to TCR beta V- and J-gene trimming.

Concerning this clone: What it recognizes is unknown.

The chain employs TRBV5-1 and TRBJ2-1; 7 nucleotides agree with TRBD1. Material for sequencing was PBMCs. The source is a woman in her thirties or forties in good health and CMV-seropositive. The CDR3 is CASSLSLGQPNEQFF. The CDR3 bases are TGCGCCAGCAGCTTATCACTGGGACAGCCCAATGAGCAGTTCTTC.